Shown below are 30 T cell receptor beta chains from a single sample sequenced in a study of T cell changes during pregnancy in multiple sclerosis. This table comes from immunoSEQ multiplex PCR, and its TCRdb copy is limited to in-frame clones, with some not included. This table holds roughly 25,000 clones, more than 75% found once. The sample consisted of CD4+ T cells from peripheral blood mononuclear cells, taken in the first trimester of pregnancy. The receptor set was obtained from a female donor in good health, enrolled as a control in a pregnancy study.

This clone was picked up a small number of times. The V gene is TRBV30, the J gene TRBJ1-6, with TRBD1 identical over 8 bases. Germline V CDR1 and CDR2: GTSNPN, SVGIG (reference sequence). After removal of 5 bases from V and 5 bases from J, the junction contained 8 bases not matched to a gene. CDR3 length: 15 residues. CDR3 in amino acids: CAWQGARVNNSPLHF. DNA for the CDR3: TGTGCCTGGCAGGGGGCGCGGGTCAATAATTCACCCCTCCACTTT.

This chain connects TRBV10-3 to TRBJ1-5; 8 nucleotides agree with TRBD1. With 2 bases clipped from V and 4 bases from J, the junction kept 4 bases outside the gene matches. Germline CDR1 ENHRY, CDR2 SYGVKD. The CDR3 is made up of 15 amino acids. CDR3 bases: TGTGCCATCAGTGAGAACAGGGGGGGAAATCAGCCCCAGCATTTT. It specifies CAISENRGGNQPQHF.

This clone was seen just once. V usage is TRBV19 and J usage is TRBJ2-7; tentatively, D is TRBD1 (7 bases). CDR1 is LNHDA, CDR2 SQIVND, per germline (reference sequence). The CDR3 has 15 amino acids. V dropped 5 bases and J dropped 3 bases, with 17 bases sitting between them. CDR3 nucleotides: TGTGCCAGTAGTCGTACGGCGGGACAGATCTACGAGCAGTACTTC. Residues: CASSRTAGQIYEQYF. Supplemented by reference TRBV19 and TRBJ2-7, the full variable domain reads DGGITQSPKYLFRKEGQNVTLSCEQNLNHDAMYWYRQDPGQGLRLIYYSQIVNDFQKGDIAEGYSVSREKKESFPLTVTSAQKNPTAFYLCASSRTAGQIYEQYFGPGTRLTVT.

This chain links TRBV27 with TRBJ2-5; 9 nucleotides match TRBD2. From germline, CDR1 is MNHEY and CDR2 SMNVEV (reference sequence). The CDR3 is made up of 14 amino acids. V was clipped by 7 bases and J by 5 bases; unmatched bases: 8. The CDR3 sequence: CASNPSGMIETQYF. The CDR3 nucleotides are TGTGCCAGCAACCCTAGCGGGATGATCGAGACCCAGTACTTC.

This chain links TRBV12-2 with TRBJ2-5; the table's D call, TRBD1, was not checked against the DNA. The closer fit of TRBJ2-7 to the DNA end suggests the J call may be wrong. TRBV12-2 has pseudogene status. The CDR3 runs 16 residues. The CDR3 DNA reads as TGTGCAAGTCGCCCCTGTCAGAGACAGGGAGACTACGAGCAGTACTTC. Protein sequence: CASRPCQRQGDYEQYF.

The CDR3 sequence is CASSTLGWEGDNEQFF. CDR3 in DNA: TGTGCCAGCAGTACTCTCGGGTGGGAAGGGGACAATGAGCAGTTCTTC. This chain uses TRBV7-2 with TRBJ2-1, with a possible D match to TRBD1 (5 bases). V gave up 6 bases and J gave up 5 bases, with 20 bases separating them. This CDR3 is 16 amino acids long. Germline V lookup: CDR1 SGHTA, CDR2 FQGNSA. Full variable domain (remainder filled in from reference TRBV7-2 and TRBJ2-1): GAGVSQSPSNKVTEKGKDVELRCDPISGHTALYWYRQSLGQGLEFLIYFQGNSAPDKSGLPSDRFSAERTGGSVSTLTIQRTQQEDSAVYLCASSTLGWEGDNEQFFGPGTRLTVL.

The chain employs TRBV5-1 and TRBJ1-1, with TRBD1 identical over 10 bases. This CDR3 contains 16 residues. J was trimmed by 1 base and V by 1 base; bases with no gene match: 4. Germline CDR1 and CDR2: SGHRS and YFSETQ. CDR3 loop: CASSLWTGGANTEAFF. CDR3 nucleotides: TGCGCCAGCAGCTTGTGGACAGGGGGTGCGAACACTGAAGCTTTCTTT. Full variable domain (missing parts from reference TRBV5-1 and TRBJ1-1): KAGVTQTPRYLIKTRGQQVTLSCSPISGHRSVSWYQQTPGQGLQFLFEYFSETQRNKGNFPGRFSGRQFSNSRSEMNVSTLELGDSALYLCASSLWTGGANTEAFFGQGTRLTVV.

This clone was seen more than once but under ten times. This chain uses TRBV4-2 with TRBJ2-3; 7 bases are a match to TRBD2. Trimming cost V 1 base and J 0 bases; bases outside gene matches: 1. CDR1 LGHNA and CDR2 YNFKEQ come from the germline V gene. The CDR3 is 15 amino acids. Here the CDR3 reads CASSQGSGSTDTQYF. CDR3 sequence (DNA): TGTGCCAGCAGCCAAGGTAGCGGGAGCACAGATACGCAGTATTTT.

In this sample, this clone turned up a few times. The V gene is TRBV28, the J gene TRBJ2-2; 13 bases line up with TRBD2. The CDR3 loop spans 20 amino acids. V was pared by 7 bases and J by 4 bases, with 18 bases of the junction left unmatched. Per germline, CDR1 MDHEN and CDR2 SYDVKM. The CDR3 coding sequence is TGTGCCAGCACCTCTAAGTGGGTGACTAGCGGGAGGTCGGGCACCGGGGAGCTGTTTTTT. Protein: CASTSKWVTSGRSGTGELFF. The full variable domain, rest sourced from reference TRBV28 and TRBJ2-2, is DVKVTQSSRYLVKRTGEKVFLECVQDMDHENMFWYRQDPGLGLRLIYFSYDVKMKEKGDIPEGYSVSREKKERFSLILESASTNQTSMYLCASTSKWVTSGRSGTGELFFGEGSRLTVL.

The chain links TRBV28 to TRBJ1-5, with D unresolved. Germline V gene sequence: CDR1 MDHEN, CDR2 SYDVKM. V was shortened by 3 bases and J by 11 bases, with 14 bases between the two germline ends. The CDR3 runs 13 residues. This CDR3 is CASSFSSTTAQHF. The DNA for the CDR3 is TGTGCCAGCAGTTTCTCATCAACTACGGCCCAGCATTTT.

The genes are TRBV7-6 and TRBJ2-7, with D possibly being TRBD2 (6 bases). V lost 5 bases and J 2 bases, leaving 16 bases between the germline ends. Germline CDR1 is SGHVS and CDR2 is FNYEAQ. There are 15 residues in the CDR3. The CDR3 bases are TGTGCCAGCAGCCGGACCGGGACTGGAACCTACGAGCAGTACTTC. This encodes CASSRTGTGTYEQYF.

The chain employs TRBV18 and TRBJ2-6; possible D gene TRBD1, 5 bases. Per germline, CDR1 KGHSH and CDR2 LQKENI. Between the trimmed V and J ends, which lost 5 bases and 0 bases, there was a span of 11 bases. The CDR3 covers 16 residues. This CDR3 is CASSVTARSGANVLTF. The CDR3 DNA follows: TGTGCCAGCTCAGTGACAGCCCGCTCTGGGGCCAACGTCCTGACTTTC.

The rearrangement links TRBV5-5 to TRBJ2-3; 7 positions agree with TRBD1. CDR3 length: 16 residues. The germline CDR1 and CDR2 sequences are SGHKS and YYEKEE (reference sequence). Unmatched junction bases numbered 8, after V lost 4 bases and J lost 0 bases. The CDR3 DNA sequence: TGTGCCAGCAGCAGATGGACAGGATCAAGCACAGATACGCAGTATTTT. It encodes CASSRWTGSSTDTQYF.

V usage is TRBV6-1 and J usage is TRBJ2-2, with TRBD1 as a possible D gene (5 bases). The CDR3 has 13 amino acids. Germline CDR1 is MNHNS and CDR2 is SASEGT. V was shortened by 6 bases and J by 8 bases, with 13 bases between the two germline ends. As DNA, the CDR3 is TGTGCCAGCAGCTGGCAGGGTAGAGGGGAGCTGTTTTTT. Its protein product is CASSWQGRGELFF.

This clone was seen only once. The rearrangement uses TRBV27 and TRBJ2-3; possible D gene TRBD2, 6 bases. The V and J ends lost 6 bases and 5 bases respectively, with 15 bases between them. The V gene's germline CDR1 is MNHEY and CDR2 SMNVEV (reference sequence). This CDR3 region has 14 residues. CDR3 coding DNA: TGTGCCAGCAGCCCCGGACTAATTGGAGATACGCAGTATTTT. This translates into CASSPGLIGDTQYF.

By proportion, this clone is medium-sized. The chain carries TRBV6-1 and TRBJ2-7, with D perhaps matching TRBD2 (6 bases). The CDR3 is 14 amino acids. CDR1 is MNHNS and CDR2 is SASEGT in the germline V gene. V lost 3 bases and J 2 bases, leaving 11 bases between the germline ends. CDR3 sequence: CASSESGVAYEQYF. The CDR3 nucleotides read TGTGCCAGCAGTGAGTCGGGGGTAGCCTACGAGCAGTACTTC.

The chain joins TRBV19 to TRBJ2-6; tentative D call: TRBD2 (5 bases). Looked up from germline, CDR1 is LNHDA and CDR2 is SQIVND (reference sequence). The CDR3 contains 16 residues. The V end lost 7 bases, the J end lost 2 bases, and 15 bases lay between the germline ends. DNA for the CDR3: TGTGCCAGTACTCTAGGACGGGGTCCTGGGGCCAACGTCCTGACTTTC. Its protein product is CASTLGRGPGANVLTF.

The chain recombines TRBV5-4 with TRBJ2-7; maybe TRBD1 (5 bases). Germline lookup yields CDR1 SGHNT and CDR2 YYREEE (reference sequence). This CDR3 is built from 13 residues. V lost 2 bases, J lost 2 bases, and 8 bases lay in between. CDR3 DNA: TGTGCCAGCAGCTTAAACAGGCCCTACGAGCAGTACTTC. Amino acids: CASSLNRPYEQYF.

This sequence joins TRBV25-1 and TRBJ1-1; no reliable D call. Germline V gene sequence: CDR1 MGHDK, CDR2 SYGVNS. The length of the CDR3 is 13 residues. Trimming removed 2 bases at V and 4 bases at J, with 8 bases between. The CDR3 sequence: CASSERATTEAFF. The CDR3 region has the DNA TGTGCCAGCAGTGAAAGAGCGACCACTGAAGCTTTCTTT.

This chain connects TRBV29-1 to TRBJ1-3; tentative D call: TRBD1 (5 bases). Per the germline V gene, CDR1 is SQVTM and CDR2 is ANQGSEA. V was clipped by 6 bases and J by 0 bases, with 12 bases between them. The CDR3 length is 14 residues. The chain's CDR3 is CSVDQGLSGNTIYF. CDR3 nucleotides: TGCAGCGTCGATCAGGGTCTCTCTGGAAACACCATATATTTT. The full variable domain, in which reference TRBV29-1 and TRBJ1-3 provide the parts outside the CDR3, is SAVISQKPSRDICQRGTSLTIQCQVDSQVTMMFWYRQQPGQSLTLIATANQGSEATYESGFVIDKFPISRPNLTFSTLTVSNMSPEDSSIYLCSVDQGLSGNTIYFGEGSWLTVV.

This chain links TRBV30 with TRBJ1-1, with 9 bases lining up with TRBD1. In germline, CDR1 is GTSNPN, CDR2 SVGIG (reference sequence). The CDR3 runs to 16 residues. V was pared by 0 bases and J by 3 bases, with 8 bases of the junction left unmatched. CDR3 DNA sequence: TGTGCCTGGAGTGTTTGGGGGACAGGGAGGCACACTGAAGCTTTCTTT. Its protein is CAWSVWGTGRHTEAFF.

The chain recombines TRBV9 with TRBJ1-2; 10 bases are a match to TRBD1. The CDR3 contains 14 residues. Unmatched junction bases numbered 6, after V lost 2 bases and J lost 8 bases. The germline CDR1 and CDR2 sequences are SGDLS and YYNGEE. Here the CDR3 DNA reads TGTGCCAGCAGCGTCCTCGGGACAGGGGAGGGCTACACCTTC. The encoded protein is CASSVLGTGEGYTF.

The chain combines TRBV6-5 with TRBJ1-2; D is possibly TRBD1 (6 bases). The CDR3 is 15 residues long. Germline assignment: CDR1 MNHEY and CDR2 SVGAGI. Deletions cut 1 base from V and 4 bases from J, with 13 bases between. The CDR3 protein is CASSYYSGATYGYTF. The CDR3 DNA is TGTGCCAGCAGTTACTACTCAGGGGCCACCTATGGCTACACCTTC.

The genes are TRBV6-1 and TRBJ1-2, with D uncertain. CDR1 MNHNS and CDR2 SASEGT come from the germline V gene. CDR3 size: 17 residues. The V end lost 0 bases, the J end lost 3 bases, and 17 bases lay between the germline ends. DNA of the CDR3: TGTGCCAGCAGTGAAGCCTCCACGAGTACCTACTACTATGGCTACACCTTC. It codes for CASSEASTSTYYYGYTF.

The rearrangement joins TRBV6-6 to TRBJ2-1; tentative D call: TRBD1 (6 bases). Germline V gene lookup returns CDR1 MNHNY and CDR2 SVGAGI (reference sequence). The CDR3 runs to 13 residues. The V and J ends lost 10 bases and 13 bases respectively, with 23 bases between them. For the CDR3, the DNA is TGTGCCAACAGCCTAGGACAGTCCGGTATTCAGTTCTTC. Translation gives CANSLGQSGIQFF.

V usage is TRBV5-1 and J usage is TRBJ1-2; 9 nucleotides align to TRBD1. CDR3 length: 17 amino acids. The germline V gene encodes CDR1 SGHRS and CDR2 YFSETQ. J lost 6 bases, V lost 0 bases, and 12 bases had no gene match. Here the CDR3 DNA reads TGCGCCAGCAGCTTGGCAATAGGGACAGGGTCGGTTGATGGCTACACCTTC. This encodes CASSLAIGTGSVDGYTF.

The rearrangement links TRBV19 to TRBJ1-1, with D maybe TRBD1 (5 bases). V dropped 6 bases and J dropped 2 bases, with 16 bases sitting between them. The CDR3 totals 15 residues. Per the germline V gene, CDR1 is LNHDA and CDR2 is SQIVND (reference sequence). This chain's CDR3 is CASRQSGLENTEAFF. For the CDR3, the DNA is TGTGCCAGTAGACAATCAGGGCTCGAAAACACTGAAGCTTTCTTT.

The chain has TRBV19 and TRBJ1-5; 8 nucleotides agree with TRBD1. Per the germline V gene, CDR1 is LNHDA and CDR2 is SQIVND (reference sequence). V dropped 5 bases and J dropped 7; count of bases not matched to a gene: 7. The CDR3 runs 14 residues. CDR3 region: CASSSGTGGQPQHF. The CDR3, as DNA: TGTGCCAGTAGTTCTGGGACAGGAGGGCAGCCCCAGCATTTT.

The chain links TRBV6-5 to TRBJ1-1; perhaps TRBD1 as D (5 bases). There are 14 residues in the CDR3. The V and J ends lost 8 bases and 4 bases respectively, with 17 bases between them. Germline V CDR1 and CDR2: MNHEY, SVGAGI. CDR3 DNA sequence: TGTGCCAGCGACAGCGGGACGCGAGGCACTGAAGCTTTCTTT. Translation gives CASDSGTRGTEAFF.

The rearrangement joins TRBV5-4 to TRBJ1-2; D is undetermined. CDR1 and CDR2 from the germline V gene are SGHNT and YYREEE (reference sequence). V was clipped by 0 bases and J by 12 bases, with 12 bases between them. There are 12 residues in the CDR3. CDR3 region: CASSLGAGGDTF. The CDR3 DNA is TGTGCCAGCAGCTTGGGGGCGGGCGGCGACACCTTC.